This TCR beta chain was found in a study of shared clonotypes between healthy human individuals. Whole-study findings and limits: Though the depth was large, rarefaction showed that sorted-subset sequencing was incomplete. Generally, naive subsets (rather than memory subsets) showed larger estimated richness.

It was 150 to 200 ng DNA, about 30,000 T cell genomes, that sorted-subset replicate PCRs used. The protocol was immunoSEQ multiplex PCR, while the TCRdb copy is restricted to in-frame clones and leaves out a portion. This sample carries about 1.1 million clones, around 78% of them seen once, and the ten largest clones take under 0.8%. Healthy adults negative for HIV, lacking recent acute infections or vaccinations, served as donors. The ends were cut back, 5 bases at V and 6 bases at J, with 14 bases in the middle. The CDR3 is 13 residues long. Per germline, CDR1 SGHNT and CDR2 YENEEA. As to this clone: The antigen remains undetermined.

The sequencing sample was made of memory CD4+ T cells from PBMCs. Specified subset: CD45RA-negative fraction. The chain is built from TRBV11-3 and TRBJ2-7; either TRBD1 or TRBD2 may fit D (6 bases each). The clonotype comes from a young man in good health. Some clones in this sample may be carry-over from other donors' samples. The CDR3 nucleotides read TGTGCCAGCAGCCCTACACAGGGAGGCGAGCAGTACTTC. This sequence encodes CASSPTQGGEQYF.